This record looks at one T cell receptor beta chain sequence and its context. The antigen remains undetermined. Produced via immunoSEQ multiplex PCR; TCRdb's table is partial and in-frame only. The repertoire holds about 12,000 clones, around 80% seen once, with under 55% in the top ten. The data stem from a study of OX40 agonist ivuxolimab in advanced cancers. Study results and caveats: Dosing at 0.1 to 3.0 mg/kg was accompanied by clonal expansion of CD4+ and CD8+ blood T cells by week 6.

V was clipped by 0 bases and J by 4 bases, with 16 bases between them. The CDR3 extends over 16 amino acids. Per the germline V gene, CDR1 is SQVTM and CDR2 is ANQGSEA. V and J are TRBV29-1 and TRBJ2-1; TRBD2 is a possible D gene (6 bases). This specimen consisted of CD4+ or CD8+ T cells sorted from blood, obtained in a trial of the OX40 agonist ivuxolimab. This clonotype originated in an adult with an advanced solid tumor such as melanoma, head and neck, liver or kidney cancer. CDR3 sequence (DNA): TGCAGCGTTGAAGACCCTCCTCCGACTAGATACAATGAGCAGTTCTTC. Encoded protein: CSVEDPPPTRYNEQFF.